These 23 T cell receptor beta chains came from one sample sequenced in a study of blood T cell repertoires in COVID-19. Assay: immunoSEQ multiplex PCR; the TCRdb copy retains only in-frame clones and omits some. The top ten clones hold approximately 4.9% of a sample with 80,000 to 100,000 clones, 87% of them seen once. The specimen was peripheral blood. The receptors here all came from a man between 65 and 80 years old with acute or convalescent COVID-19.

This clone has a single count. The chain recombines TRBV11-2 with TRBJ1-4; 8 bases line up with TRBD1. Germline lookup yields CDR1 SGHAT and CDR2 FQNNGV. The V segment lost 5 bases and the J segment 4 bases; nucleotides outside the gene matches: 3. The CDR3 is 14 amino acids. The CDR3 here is CASSLDRVNEKLFF. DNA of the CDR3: TGTGCCAGCAGCCTGGACAGGGTTAATGAAAAACTGTTTTTT. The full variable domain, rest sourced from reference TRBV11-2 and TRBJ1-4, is EAGVAQSPRYKIIEKRQSVAFWCNPISGHATLYWYQQILGQGPKLLIQFQNNGVVDDSQLPKDRFSAERLKGVDSTLKIQPAKLEDSAVYLCASSLDRVNEKLFFGSGTQLSVL.

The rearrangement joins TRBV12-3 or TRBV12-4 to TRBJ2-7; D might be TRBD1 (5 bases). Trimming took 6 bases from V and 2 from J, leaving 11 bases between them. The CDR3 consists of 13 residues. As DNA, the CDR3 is TGTGCCAGCAGGGCGAGCAGGGCCTACGAGCAGTACTTC. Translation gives CASRASRAYEQYF.

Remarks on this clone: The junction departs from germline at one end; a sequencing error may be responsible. The CDR3 nucleotides are TGTGCCAGCAGCCCAGGGAAGGGCAACCAGCCCCAGCATTTT. Translated: CASSPGKGNQPQHF. V is TRBV7-9 and J is TRBJ1-5; tentatively, D is TRBD1 (5 bases). Per germline, CDR1 SEHNR and CDR2 FQNEAQ (reference sequence). The CDR3 loop spans 14 amino acids.

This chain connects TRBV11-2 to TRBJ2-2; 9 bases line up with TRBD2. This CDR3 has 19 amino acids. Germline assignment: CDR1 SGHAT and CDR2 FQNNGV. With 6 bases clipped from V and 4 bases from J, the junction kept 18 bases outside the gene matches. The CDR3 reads CASRQWGGTGTSRTGELFF. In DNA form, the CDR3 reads TGTGCCAGCAGACAATGGGGGGGAACCGGGACTAGCCGCACCGGGGAGCTGTTTTTT.

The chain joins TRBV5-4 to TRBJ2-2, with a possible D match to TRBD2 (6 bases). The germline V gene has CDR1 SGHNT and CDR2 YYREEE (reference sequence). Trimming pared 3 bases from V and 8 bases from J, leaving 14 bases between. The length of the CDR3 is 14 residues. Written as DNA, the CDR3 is TGTGCCAGCAGCTCAACTCTAGCGACGGGGGAGCTGTTTTTT. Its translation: CASSSTLATGELFF.

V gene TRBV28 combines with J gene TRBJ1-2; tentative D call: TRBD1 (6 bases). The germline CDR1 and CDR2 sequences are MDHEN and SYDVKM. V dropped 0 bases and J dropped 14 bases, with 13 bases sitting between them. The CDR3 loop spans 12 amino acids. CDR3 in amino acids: CASSLWVTGLTF. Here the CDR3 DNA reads TGTGCCAGCAGTTTATGGGTTACAGGGTTGACCTTC.

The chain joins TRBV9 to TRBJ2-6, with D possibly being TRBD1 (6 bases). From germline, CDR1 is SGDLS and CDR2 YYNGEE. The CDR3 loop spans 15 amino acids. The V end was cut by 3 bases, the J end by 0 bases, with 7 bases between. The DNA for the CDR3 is TGTGCCAGCAGCGGACAGGACTCTGGGGCCAACGTCCTGACTTTC. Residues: CASSGQDSGANVLTF.

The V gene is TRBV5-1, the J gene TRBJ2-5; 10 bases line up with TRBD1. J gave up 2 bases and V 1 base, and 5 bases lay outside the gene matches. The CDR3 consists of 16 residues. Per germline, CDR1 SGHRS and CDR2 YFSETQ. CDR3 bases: TGCGCCAGCAGCTTGCTAGGACAGGGGGGACAAGAGACCCAGTACTTC. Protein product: CASSLLGQGGQETQYF.

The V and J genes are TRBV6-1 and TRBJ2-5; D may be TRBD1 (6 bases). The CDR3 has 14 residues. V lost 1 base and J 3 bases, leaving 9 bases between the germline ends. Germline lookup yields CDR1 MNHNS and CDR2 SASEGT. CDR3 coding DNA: TGTGCCAGCAGTGAAGGGAACAGGGAAGAGACCCAGTACTTC. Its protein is CASSEGNREETQYF.

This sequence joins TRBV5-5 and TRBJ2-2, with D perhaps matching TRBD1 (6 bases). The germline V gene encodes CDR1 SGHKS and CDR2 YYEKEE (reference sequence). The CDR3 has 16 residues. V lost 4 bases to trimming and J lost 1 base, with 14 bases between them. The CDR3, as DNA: TGTGCCAGCAGCCTTCCGACAGGATTGAACACCGGGGAGCTGTTTTTT. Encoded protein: CASSLPTGLNTGELFF. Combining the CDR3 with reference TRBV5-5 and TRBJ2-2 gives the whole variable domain DAGVTQSPTHLIKTRGQQVTLRCSPISGHKSVSWYQQVLGQGPQFIFQYYEKEERGRGNFPDRFSARQFPNYSSELNVNALLLGDSALYLCASSLPTGLNTGELFFGEGSRLTVL.

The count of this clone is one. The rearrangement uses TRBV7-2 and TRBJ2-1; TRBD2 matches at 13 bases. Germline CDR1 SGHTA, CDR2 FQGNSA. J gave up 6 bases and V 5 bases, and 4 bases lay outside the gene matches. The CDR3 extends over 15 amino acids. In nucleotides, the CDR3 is TGTGCCAGCAGCCCCCGACTAGCGGGGGGCAATGAGCAGTTCTTC. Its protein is CASSPRLAGGNEQFF.

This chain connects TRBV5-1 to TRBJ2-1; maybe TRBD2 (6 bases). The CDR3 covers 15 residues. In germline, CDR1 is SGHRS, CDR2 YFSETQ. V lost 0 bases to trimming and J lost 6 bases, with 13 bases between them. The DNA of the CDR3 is TGCGCCAGCAGCTTGGACGGGGGTAGTTCCAATGAGCAGTTCTTC. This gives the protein CASSLDGGSSNEQFF.

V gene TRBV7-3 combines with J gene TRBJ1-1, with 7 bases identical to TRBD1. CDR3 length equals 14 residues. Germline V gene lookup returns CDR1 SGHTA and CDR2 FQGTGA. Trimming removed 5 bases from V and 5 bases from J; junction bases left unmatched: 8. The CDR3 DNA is TGTGCCAGCAGCAAAAGACAGGGTGAGACTGAAGCTTTCTTT. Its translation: CASSKRQGETEAFF.

The CDR3 reads CASTPRSFYEQYV. DNA of the CDR3: TGTGCCAGCACTCCCCGGTCTTTCTACGAGCAGTACGTC. This sequence joins TRBV6-4 and TRBJ2-7; D unresolved. This CDR3 is built from 13 residues. Deletions cut 7 bases from V and 3 bases from J, with 13 bases between. Germline CDR1 is MRHNA and CDR2 is SNTAGT.

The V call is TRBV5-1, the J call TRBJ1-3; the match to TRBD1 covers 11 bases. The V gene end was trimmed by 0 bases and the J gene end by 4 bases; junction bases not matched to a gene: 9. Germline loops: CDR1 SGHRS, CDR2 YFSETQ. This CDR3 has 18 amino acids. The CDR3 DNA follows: TGCGCCAGCAGCTTGGGGGACAGGGGGACGGGCTTCGGAAACACCATATATTTT. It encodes CASSLGDRGTGFGNTIYF.

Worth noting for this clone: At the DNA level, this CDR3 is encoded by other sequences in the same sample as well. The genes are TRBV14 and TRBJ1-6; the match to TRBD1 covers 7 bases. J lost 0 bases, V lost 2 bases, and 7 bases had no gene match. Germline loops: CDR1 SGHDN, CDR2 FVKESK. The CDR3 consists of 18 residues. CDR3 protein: CASSQKTGPSSYNSPLHF. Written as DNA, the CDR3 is TGTGCCAGCAGCCAAAAGACAGGGCCGAGCTCCTATAATTCACCCCTCCACTTT.

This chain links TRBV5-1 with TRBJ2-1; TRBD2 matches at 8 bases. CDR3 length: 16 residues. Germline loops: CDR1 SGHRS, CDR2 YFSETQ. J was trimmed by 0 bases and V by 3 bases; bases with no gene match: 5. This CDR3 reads CASSSGGLGSYNEQFF. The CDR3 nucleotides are TGCGCCAGCAGCTCGGGAGGGTTGGGCTCCTACAATGAGCAGTTCTTC.

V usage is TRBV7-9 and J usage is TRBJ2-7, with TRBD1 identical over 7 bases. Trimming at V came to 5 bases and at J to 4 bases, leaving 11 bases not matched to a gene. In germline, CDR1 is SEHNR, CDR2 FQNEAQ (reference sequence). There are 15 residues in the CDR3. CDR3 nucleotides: TGTGCCAGCAGCCAGACAGGGCCGACCCGTTACGAGCAGTACTTC. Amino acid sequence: CASSQTGPTRYEQYF.

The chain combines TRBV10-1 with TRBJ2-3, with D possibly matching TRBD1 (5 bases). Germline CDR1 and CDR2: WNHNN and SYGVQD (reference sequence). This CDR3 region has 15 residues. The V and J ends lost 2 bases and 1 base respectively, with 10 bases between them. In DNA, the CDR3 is TGCGCCAGCAGTGAGGACAGTATGGGCACAGATACGCAGTATTTT. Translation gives CASSEDSMGTDTQYF.

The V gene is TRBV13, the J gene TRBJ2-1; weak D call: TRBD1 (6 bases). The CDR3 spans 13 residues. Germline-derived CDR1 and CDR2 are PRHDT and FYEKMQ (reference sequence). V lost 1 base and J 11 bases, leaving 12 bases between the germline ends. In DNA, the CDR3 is TGTGCCAGCAGCTTAGAAGGTACAGGGCAGCAGTTCTTC. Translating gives CASSLEGTGQQFF.

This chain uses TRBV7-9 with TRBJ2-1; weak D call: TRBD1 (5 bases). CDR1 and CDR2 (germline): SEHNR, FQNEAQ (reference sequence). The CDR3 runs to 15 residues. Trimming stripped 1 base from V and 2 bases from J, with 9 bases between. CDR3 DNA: TGTGCCAGCAGCTTAGGACAGACCGCCTACAATGAGCAGTTCTTC. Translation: CASSLGQTAYNEQFF.

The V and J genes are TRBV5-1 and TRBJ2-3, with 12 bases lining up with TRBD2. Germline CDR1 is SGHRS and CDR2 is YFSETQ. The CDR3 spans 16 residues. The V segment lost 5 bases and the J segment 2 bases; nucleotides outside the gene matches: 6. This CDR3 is CASRSTSGGNTDTQYF. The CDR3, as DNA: TGCGCCAGCAGGTCGACTAGCGGGGGAAACACAGATACGCAGTATTTT.

This CDR3 is CASSEIKGGSYTF. The CDR3 region has the DNA TGTGCCAGCAGTGAAATAAAGGGGGGGAGCTACACCTTC. V is TRBV2 and J is TRBJ1-2, with D possibly being TRBD1 (6 bases). Germline V gene data show CDR1 as SNHLY and CDR2 as FYNNEI. The CDR3 extends over 13 amino acids. V lost 2 bases and J 9 bases, leaving 13 bases between the germline ends.